Sequencing of this T cell receptor beta chain was carried out in a study of response to subunit inactivated influenza vaccine. Only a few counts were recorded for this clonotype. Its matching antigen is unknown. TCRdb processed the RT-PCR reads anew with MiXCR; each CDR3 protein has one entry. The sample shows about half a million distinct CDR3 sequences, over 25% of them seen only once. Study-level results: With each seasonal influenza vaccination, the authors suggested, few new T cells are recruited.

There are 14 residues in the CDR3. Germline V gene data show CDR1 as LNHDA and CDR2 as SQIVND (reference sequence). The ends lost 6 bases at V and 3 bases at J; junction bases unmatched: 4. The receptor was derived from a man aged 50-60 years who received an inactivated influenza vaccine. Source: CD4+ T cells sorted from PBMCs, taken about 5 days after vaccination. The chain uses TRBV19 and TRBJ2-1; TRBD2 matches 8 bases. As DNA, the CDR3 is TGTGCCAGTAGGCCCGGGACTAGCTACAATGAGCAGTTCTTC. Translating gives CASRPGTSYNEQFF.